The sequence of this T cell receptor beta chain was determined in a study of post-analysis software for immune sequencing data. Unique molecular identifiers were built into the TCR beta cDNA libraries. Via MiXCR, TCRdb re-called the PCR reads, giving one row per CDR3 protein. Of about 810,000 distinct CDR3 sequences in the sample, approximately 53% are singletons; the top ten hold about 4.5%. About this clonotype: Its antigen is unknown.

Regarding the study as a whole: Patients used about five TRBV segments, including TRBV5-6, TRBV5-1 and TRBV20-1, more often than controls. The study found significantly lower normalized Chao1 diversity in multiple sclerosis patients than in controls.

The germline V and J ends were trimmed by 4 bases and 2 bases, with 15 bases remaining between them. Germline V gene sequence: CDR1 MNHEY, CDR2 SVGAGI. The CDR3 length is 16 residues. The material sequenced was blood. The receptor's source is a girl aged 5-17 years with multiple sclerosis. The genes are TRBV6-5 and TRBJ2-1; D is perhaps TRBD2 (6 bases). The CDR3 is CASSSMGGGTYNEQFF. The CDR3 DNA reads as TGTGCCAGCAGTTCCATGGGGGGAGGTACCTACAATGAGCAGTTCTTC.